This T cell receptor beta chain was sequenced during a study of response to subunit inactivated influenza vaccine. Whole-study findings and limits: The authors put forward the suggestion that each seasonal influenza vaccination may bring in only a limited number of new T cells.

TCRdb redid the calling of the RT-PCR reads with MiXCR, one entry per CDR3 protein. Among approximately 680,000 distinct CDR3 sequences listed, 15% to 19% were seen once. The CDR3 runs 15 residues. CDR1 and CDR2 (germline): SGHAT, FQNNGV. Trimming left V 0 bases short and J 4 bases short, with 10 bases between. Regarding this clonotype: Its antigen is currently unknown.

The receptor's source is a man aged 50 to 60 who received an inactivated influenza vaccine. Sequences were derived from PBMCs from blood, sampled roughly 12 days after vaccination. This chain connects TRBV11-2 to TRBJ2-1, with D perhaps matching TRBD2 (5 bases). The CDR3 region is CASSLDVEGYNEQFF. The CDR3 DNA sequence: TGTGCCAGCAGCTTAGACGTTGAGGGTTACAATGAGCAGTTCTTC.